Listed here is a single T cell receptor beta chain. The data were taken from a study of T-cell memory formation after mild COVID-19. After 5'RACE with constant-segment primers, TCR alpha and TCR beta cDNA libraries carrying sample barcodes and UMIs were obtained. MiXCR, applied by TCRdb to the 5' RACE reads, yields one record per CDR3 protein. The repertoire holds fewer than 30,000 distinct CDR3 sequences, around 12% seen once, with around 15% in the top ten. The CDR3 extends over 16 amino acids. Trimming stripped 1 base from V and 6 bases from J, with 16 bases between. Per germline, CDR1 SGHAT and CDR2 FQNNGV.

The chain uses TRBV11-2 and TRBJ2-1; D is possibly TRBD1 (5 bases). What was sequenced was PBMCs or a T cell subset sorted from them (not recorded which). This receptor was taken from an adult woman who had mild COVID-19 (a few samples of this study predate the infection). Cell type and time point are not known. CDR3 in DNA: TGTGCCAGCAGCTTAGGAGACAGTATAACCCTCAATGAGCAGTTCTTC. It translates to CASSLGDSITLNEQFF. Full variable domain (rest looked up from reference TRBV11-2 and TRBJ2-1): EAGVAQSPRYKIIEKRQSVAFWCNPISGHATLYWYQQILGQGPKLLIQFQNNGVVDDSQLPKDRFSAERLKGVDSTLKIQPAKLEDSAVYLCASSLGDSITLNEQFFGPGTRLTVL.